Here is one TCR beta chain with its context. The protocol was immunoSEQ multiplex PCR, while the TCRdb copy is restricted to in-frame clones and leaves out a portion. The sample lists 110,000 to 150,000 clones; around 87% were seen once. These data are taken from a study of blood T cell repertoires in COVID-19. CDR3 size: 16 residues. Germline V gene lookup returns CDR1 LGHNA and CDR2 YSLEER. The J segment lost 7 bases and the V segment lost 0 bases, leaving 8 bases of the junction unmatched. The sequenced sample consisted of peripheral blood. The V call is TRBV4-3, the J call TRBJ2-4; 8 nucleotides line up with TRBD2. The sequence derives from a woman aged 55-69 years with active COVID-19. CDR3 loop: CASSQELGLGENIQYF. The CDR3 DNA is TGCGCCAGCAGCCAAGAGTTGGGACTAGGAGAGAACATTCAGTACTTC.